The T cell receptor (beta chain) described here comes from a study of blood T cell repertoires in COVID-19. CDR1 is MNHEY and CDR2 is SMNVEV in the germline V gene (reference sequence). The length of the CDR3 is 16 residues. Trimming removed 5 bases at V and 3 bases at J, with 19 bases between. Repertoires were generated with immunoSEQ multiplex PCR, while TCRdb's copy carries only in-frame clones and drops some. The repertoire holds 300,000 to 450,000 clones, approximately 89% seen once, with 10% in the top ten. This sequence originates from a woman under 40 with COVID-19, enrolled during active disease. V usage is TRBV27 and J usage is TRBJ1-1; no clear D. Sequenced sample: peripheral blood. CDR3 DNA: TGTGCCAGCAGTCCCCTGGTTTACGGTGCTGACACTGAAGCTTTCTTT. This codes for CASSPLVYGADTEAFF.